This T cell receptor beta chain was retrieved from a study of shared clonotypes between healthy human individuals. Germline V lookup: CDR1 SGHTA, CDR2 FQGNSA. V was shortened by 5 bases and J by 1 base, with 8 bases between the two germline ends. The CDR3 sequence is 13 residues long. As for this clone: Its antigen remains unidentified.

General study findings and limits: A generally larger estimated richness was seen in naive subsets than in memory subsets.

Original processing notes: ImmunoSEQ yielded junction-only sequences lacking quality scores, so filtering differed. Produced via immunoSEQ multiplex PCR; TCRdb's table is partial and in-frame only. From that table come the V and J calls and clone size; the DNA was used to work out D and trimming. Of about 580,000 clones in the sample, 95% to 98% were seen once. Terminally differentiated effector memory CD45RA+ cells were excluded from the naive CD8 cells, which were CD45RO-negative and positively selected for CCR7. The sequenced sample consisted of naive CD8+ T cells sorted from blood. The genes are TRBV7-2 and TRBJ2-5; D unresolved. The TCR originated in a man aged 25-45 years in good health. The CDR3, as DNA: TGTGCCAGCAGCCCTTGGACCCAAGAGACCCAGTACTTC. Its protein product is CASSPWTQETQYF.